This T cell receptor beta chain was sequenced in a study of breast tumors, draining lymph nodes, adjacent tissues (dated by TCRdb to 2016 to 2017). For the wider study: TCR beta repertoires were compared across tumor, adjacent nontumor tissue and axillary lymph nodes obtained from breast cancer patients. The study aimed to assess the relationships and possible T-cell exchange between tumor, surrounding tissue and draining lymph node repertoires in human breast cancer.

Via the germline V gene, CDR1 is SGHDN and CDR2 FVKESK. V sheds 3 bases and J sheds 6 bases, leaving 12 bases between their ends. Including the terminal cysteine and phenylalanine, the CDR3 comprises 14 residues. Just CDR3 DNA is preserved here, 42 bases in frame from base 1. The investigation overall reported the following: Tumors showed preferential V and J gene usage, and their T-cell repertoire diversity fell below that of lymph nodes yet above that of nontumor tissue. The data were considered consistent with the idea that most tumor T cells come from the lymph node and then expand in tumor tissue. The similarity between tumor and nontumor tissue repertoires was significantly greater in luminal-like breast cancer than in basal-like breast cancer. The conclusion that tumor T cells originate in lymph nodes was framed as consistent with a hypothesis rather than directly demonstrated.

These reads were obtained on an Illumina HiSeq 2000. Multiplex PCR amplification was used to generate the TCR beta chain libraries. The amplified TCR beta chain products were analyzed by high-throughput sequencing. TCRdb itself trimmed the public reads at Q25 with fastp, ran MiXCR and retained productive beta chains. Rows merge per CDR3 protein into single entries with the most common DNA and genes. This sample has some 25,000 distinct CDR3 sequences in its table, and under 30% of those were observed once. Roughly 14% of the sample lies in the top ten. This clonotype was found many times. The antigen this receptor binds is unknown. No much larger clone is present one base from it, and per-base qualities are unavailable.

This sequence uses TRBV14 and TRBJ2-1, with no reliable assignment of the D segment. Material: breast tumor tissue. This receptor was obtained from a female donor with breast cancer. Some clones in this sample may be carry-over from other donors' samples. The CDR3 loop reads CASSQIARTNEQFF. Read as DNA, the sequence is TGTGCCAGCAGCCAGATAGCTCGTACCAATGAGCAGTTCTTC.